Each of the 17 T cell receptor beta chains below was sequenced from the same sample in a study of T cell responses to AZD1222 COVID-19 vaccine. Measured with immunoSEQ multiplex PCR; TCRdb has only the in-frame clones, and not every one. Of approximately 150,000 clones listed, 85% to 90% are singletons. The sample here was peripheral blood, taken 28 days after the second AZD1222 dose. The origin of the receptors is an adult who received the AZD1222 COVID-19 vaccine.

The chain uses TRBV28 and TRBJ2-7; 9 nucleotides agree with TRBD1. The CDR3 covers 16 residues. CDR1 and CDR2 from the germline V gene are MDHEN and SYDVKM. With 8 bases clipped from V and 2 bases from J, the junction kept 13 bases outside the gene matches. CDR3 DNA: TGTGCCAGCTCCCGTGCCACAGGGGGCGCGCCCTACGAGCAGTACGTC. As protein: CASSRATGGAPYEQYV.

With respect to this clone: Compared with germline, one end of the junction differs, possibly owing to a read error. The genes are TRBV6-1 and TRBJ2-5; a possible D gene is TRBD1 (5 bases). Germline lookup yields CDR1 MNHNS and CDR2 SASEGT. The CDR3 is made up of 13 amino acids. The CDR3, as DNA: TGTGCCAGCAATGAAGGGGCCCAAGAGACCCAGTACTTC. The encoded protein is CASNEGAQETQYF.

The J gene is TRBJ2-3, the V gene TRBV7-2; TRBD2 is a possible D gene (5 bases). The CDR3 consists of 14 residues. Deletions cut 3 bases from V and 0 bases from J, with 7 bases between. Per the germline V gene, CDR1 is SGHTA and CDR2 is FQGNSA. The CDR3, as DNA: TGTGCCAGCAGCTTTTGGACTAGCACAGATACGCAGTATTTT. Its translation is CASSFWTSTDTQYF.

The CDR3 protein is CASSEHPPDNYNEQFF. Written as DNA, the CDR3 is TGTGCCAGCAGTGAACACCCCCCGGACAACTACAATGAGCAGTTCTTC. The chain carries TRBV2 and TRBJ2-1; a possible D gene is TRBD1 (5 bases). The germline gives CDR1 SNHLY, CDR2 FYNNEI. CDR3 size: 16 residues. V shed 2 bases and J shed 3 bases, with 14 bases lying between them.

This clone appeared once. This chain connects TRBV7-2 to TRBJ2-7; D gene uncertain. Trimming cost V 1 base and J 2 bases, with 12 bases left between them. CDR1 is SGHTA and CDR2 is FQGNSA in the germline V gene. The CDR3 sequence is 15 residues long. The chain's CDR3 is CASSLEHNVPYEQYF. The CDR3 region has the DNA TGTGCCAGCAGCTTAGAGCACAACGTCCCCTACGAGCAGTACTTC.

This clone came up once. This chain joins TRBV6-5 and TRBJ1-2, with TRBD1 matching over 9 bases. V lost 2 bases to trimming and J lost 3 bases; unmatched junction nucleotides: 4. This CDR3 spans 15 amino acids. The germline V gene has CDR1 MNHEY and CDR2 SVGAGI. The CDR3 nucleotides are TGTGCCAGCAGTTACGGTAGGACAGGGGACTATGGCTACACCTTC. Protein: CASSYGRTGDYGYTF.

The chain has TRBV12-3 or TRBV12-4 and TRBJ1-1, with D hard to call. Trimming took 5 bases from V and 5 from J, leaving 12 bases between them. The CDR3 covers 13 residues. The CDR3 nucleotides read TGTGCCAGCAGTGACTACCCGGGGACTGAAGCTTTCTTT. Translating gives CASSDYPGTEAFF.

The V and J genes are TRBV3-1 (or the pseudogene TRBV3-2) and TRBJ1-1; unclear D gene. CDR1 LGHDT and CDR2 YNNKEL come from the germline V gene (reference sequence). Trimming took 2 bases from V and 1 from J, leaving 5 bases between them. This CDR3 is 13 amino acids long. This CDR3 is CASSQKRNTEAFF. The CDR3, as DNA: TGTGCCAGCAGCCAAAAACGGAACACTGAAGCTTTCTTT.

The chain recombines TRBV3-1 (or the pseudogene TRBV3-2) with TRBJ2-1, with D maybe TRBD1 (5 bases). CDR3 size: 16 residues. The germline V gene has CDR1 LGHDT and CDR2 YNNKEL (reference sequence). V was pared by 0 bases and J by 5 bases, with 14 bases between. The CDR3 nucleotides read TGTGCCAGCAGCCAAGATCCCCGACAGATTAACAATGAGCAGTTCTTC. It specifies CASSQDPRQINNEQFF.

The CDR3 here is CAWTMGVGWAFF. Here the CDR3 DNA reads TGTGCCTGGACAATGGGGGTGGGTTGGGCTTTCTTT. The rearrangement uses TRBV30 and TRBJ1-1; possible D gene TRBD1, 5 bases. The germline CDR1 and CDR2 sequences are GTSNPN and SVGIG (reference sequence). Trimming took 4 bases from V and 11 from J, leaving 17 bases between them. This CDR3 is built from 12 residues.

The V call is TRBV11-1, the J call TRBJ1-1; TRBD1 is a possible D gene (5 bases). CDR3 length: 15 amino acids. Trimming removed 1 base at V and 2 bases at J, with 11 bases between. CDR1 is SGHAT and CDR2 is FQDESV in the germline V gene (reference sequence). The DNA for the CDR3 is TGTGCCAGCAGCTTAGACAACAGGAGAAACACTGAAGCTTTCTTT. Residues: CASSLDNRRNTEAFF. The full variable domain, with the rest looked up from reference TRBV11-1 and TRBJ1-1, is EAEVAQSPRYKITEKSQAVAFWCDPISGHATLYWYRQILGQGPELLVQFQDESVVDDSQLPKDRFSAERLKGVDSTLKIQPAELGDSAMYLCASSLDNRRNTEAFFGQGTRLTVV.

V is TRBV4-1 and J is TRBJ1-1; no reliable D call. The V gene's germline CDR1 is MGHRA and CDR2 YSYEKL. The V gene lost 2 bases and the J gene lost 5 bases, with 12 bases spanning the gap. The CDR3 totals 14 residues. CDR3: CASSQNPPGTEAFF. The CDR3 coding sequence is TGCGCCAGCAGCCAAAACCCCCCCGGGACTGAAGCTTTCTTT.

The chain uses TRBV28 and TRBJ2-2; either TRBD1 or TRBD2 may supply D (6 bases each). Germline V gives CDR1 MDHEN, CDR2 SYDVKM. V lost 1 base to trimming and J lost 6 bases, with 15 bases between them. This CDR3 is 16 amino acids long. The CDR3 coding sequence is TGTGCCAGCAGTTTATTCTTGGGGGGCGGGGCCGGGGAGCTGTTTTTT. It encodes CASSLFLGGGAGELFF.

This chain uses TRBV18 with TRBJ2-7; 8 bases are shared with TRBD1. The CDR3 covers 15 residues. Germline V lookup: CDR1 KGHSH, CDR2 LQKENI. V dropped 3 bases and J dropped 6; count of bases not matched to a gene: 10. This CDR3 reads CASSPTGQDLGEQYF. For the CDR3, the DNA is TGTGCCAGCTCACCTACGGGACAGGATCTTGGCGAGCAGTACTTC.

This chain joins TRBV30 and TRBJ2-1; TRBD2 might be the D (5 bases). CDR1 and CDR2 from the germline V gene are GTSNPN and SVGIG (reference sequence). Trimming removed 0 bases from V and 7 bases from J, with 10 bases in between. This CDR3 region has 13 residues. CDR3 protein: CAWSVAVWNEQFF. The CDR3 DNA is TGTGCCTGGAGTGTAGCGGTGTGGAATGAGCAGTTCTTC.

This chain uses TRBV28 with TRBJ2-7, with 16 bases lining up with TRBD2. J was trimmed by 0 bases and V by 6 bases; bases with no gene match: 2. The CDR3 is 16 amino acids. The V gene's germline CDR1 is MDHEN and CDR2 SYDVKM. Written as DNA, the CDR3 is TGTGCCAGCAGGGGGACTAGCGGGAGGGCCTCCTACGAGCAGTACTTC. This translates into CASRGTSGRASYEQYF.

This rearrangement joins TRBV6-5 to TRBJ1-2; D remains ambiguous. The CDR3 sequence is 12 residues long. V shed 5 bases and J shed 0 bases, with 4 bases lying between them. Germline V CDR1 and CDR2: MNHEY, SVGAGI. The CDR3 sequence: CASSTPNYGYTF. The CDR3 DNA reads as TGTGCCAGCAGTACGCCTAACTATGGCTACACCTTC.